This T cell receptor beta chain is from a study of response to subunit inactivated influenza vaccine (dated by TCRdb to 2016 to 2019). Background on the whole study: Deep quantitative profiling of the T cell receptor repertoire was used in the study to follow responses to a trivalent subunit inactivated influenza vaccine.

On the study overall, not on this receptor specifically: According to the authors, only a limited number of new T cells may be recruited by each seasonal influenza vaccination.

V loses 8 bases of germline sequence and J loses 6 bases, and the interval between the two ends is 20 bases. The germline V gene specifies MNHNS as CDR1 and SASEGT as CDR2. Inclusive of the bounding cysteine and phenylalanine, the CDR3 is 14 residues long. The retained sequence is limited to the CDR3, 42 bases, with the frame set at the first base. This clonotype was picked up a small number of times. No antigen is known for it. No quality values exist for individual bases; no much larger clone is one base distant. Library construction relied on RT-PCR. Sequenced using an Illumina HiSeq 2500. The raw public data were reprocessed by TCRdb itself: fastp quality trimming at Q25, MiXCR clonotype calling, in-frame beta chains only. For every CDR3 protein sequence, its rows merge into one entry that carries the most common genes and DNA. For this sample the table gives a few hundred thousand distinct CDR3 sequences, of which 13% to 15% were detected only once. The ten most abundant clones make up 11% of the sample.

The source is a man between 45 and 60 years old who received an inactivated influenza vaccine. Donor details come from another sample of the same person, matched by shared clones. The specimen comprised PBMCs from blood, sampled 11 to 12 days after vaccination. The rearranged segments are TRBV6-1 and TRBJ2-7; the D call could be TRBD1 or TRBD2, with each sharing 5 bases. The CDR3: CASGLTGPEGEQYF. The nucleotide sequence reads TGTGCCAGCGGTCTAACGGGACCCGAGGGCGAGCAGTACTTC.